The table lists the clone carrying this T cell receptor beta chain with many counts. The antigen remains undetermined. Patients showing uncontrolled infection, other autoimmune disease, pregnancy or lactation were ineligible. Regions amplified from RNA transcripts were the TCR beta CDR3 regions. Initially, a first-round RT-PCR of the TCR CDR3 employed the HTBI primer set. MiXCR, run by TCRdb on the multiplex PCR reads, gives a single entry per CDR3 protein. In the table there are about 600,000 distinct CDR3 sequences, 11% to 15% of which are singletons. These data belong to a study of T cells in Graves' hyperthyroidism and ophthalmopathy. General observations from the study: Most thyroid clonotypes expanded above 0.001 were also detected in blood. Ophthalmopathy was predicted by the model a median of approximately 6.6 months ahead of onset.

This CDR3 spans 16 amino acids. V was trimmed by 3 bases and J by 2 bases, leaving 15 bases between them. The germline gives CDR1 SGHTA, CDR2 FQGNSA. Sequenced: blood. The chain recombines TRBV7-2 with TRBJ2-3; the D gene could be TRBD1 or TRBD2 (5 bases each). The sequence was collected from a woman younger than 30 with Graves' ophthalmopathy. The CDR3 DNA follows: TGTGCCAGCAGCTTTATTCGGGGACGGTACACAGATACGCAGTATTTT. Amino acids: CASSFIRGRYTDTQYF.